Included here is one T cell receptor (beta chain) sequence, with context. In this sample, this clonotype turned up a few times. Its target antigen remains unknown. Per-nucleotide qualities are absent, and no much larger clonotype sits a single base away. In the ophthalmopathy patients, disease was moderately to severely active, with a Clinical Activity Score of 3 or more, a NOSPECS grade of 4 or more, and a duration of less than 3 months. Any patient with an uncontrolled infection, another autoimmune disease, pregnancy or lactation was excluded. Diagnoses were established on the basis of clinical symptoms, serum thyroxine and TRAb, thyroid ultrasound, and orbital computed tomography. PBMCs were separated from under 11 ml of fresh peripheral blood using Ficoll-Paque density gradient centrifugation. Total RNA was extracted using Trizol reagent, and RNA quality was assessed on an Agilent 2100 Bioanalyzer.

Reading the germline V gene (reference sequence) gives CDR1 DFQATT and CDR2 SNEGSKA. Measured from the cysteine to the phenylalanine, the CDR3 is 14 residues long. The retained sequence is limited to the CDR3, 42 bases, with the frame set at the first base. Trimming removed 3 bases from V and 4 bases from J, leaving 15 bases between the germline ends. This sample stems from a study of T cells in Graves' hyperthyroidism and ophthalmopathy (dated by TCRdb to about 2019). About the full investigation: Peripheral blood was sampled at the time of initial diagnosis, prior to any treatment. The 100 or so discovery patients were randomly divided into training and test sets at a 7:3 ratio. Thyroid tissue and blood T-cell repertoires from more than 5 Graves' hyperthyroidism patients were also compared in the study. To identify distinguishing TCR V-J signatures, a discovery cohort of around 100 patients was used, comprising 43 with Graves' ophthalmopathy and 55 to 65 with stable Graves' hyperthyroidism. An independent validation cohort of under 20 hyperthyroidism patients and approximately 16 patients who later progressed to ophthalmopathy tested prospective prediction of ophthalmopathy. The paper describes TCR Vbeta CDR3 sequencing of about 140 peripheral blood samples, made up of about 41 ophthalmopathy patients, around 78 hyperthyroidism patients and 17 progressor patients. After blood sampling, hyperthyroidism patients were treated with methimazole at a starting dose of 30 mg daily, and ophthalmopathy patients were treated with high-dose intravenous methylprednisolone.

The study at large found these results: During validation, the model predicted progression to ophthalmopathy a median of roughly 7.1 months ahead of onset, with more than 55% sensitivity and 72.22% specificity. Blood samples also contained most of the expanded thyroid clonotypes (frequency above 0.001), which suggests that blood repertoires may reflect thyroid immune responses. Sample size was not statistically predetermined, and blinding of investigators to group allocation was not performed. A model built on a 13 V-J signature distinguished ophthalmopathy from stable hyperthyroidism, reaching around 87% sensitivity and 81.08% specificity in cross-validation and 80%/75% in testing.

The TCR beta CDR3 regions were amplified from RNA transcripts. The TCR CDR3 was subjected to a first round of RT-PCR using the HTBI primer set and the Qiagen OneStep RT-PCR kit. The libraries were constructed in a second round of multiplex PCR and then size-selected and purified. Paired-end sequencing of the libraries was performed with 100 bp reads on an Illumina HiSeq2000. Processing in the source paper ran as follows. SOAPnuke was used to process the raw data, with reads discarded if the reads contained adapters or uncalled bases, had a mean Phred below 15, or lacked an exact constant-primer or identifier match. COPE v1.2.5 was used to merge high-quality paired reads, and clonotypes were defined as unique nucleotide sequences. MiTCR v1.1 was used to align clonotypes to the IMGT TRBV, TRBD and TRBJ reference segments. The analysis was restricted to V-J combinations with a frequency above 0.0001, which together covered 99.2% of the repertoires. A TCS score was defined as the ratio between F50 (clonal expansion) and ExV (chaos), using BLOSUM62-based TCRdist between CDR3 peptides within each V-J. Welch's t-statistics and random forest reduced around 550 V-J features to 10 to 15, which were used in a naive Bayes classifier (R e1071). Using fastp at Q25 and MiXCR, TCRdb reprocessed the public reads and kept productive beta chains. Here each entry gathers all rows of one CDR3 protein and keeps the most common genes and DNA. These V and J calls are TCRdb output, not the study's own analysis. The sample table records about 640,000 distinct CDR3 sequences; less than 25% of these occur just once. The ten largest make up about 34% of the sample.

The sequence derives from a man younger than 40 with Graves' ophthalmopathy. Sequencing used blood. The chain was built from TRBV20-1 and TRBJ1-2; confidence is insufficient to name the D gene. CDR3 sequence: CSASKDSPLYGYTF. The DNA is as follows: TGCAGTGCTAGTAAGGACTCTCCACTCTATGGCTACACCTTC.